One and the same sample provided the 15 T cell receptor beta chains below, sequenced in a study of preoperative IRX-2 immunotherapy in early breast cancer. Treatment meaning: preoperative locoregional IRX-2 cytokine immunotherapy. Sequencing used immunoSEQ multiplex PCR; TCRdb keeps in-frame clones, though not all of them. The sample yields 25,000 to 30,000 clones, roughly 89% seen once. The biological material was taken from a patient treated with IRX-2 immunotherapy. These receptors all stem from a human donor with breast cancer.

The chain recombines TRBV29-1 with TRBJ2-4, with D perhaps matching TRBD1 (5 bases). V lost 3 bases, J lost 6 bases, and 12 bases lay in between. Germline CDR1 is SQVTM and CDR2 is ANQGSEA. This CDR3 comprises 13 residues. CDR3 protein: CSVDRQSTNIQYF. The CDR3 DNA follows: TGCAGCGTTGATAGACAGTCCACAAACATTCAGTACTTC. The full variable domain, with the rest looked up from reference TRBV29-1 and TRBJ2-4, is SAVISQKPSRDICQRGTSLTIQCQVDSQVTMMFWYRQQPGQSLTLIATANQGSEATYESGFVIDKFPISRPNLTFSTLTVSNMSPEDSSIYLCSVDRQSTNIQYFGAGTRLSVL.

The chain joins TRBV6-5 to TRBJ1-1, with D unclear. The V gene's germline CDR1 is MNHEY and CDR2 SVGAGI. CDR3 size: 12 residues. Trimming took off 7 bases at V and 0 bases at J, with 6 bases between the two ends. DNA for the CDR3: TGTGCCAGCAAGAGACTGAACACTGAAGCTTTCTTT. This sequence encodes CASKRLNTEAFF.

This clone is termed medium-sized (0.01 to 0.1%). The chain joins TRBV2 to TRBJ1-3; the D is unclear. Trimming pared 10 bases from V and 3 bases from J, leaving 16 bases between. Germline CDR1 is SNHLY and CDR2 is FYNNEI. The CDR3 contains 14 residues. The CDR3 here is CATGVLDGGNTIYF. The CDR3 nucleotides are TGTGCCACCGGGGTACTTGACGGTGGAAACACCATATATTTT.

This clone was found a few times. V gene TRBV30 combines with J gene TRBJ2-6; 10 bases match TRBD1. Unmatched junction bases numbered 8, after V lost 4 bases and J lost 2 bases. This CDR3 comprises 17 residues. Germline V lookup: CDR1 GTSNPN, CDR2 SVGIG (reference sequence). CDR3 region: CAWIRDRGRTGANVLTF. CDR3 nucleotides: TGTGCCTGGATAAGGGACAGGGGAAGAACTGGGGCCAACGTCCTGACTTTC. The full variable domain, in which reference TRBV30 and TRBJ2-6 provide the parts outside the CDR3, is SQTIHQWPATLVQPVGSPLSLECTVEGTSNPNLYWYRQAAGRGLQLLFYSVGIGQISSEVPQNLSASRPQDRQFILSSKKLLLSDSGFYLCAWIRDRGRTGANVLTFGAGSRLTVL.

The chain has TRBV6-6 and TRBJ2-1, with TRBD1 identical over 9 bases. V shed 6 bases and J 7 bases; nucleotides not matched to a gene: 4. Germline values: CDR1 MNHNY, CDR2 SVGAGI (reference sequence). The CDR3 sequence is 13 residues long. This chain's CDR3 is CASSDRGLNEQFF. CDR3 nucleotides: TGTGCCAGCAGCGACAGGGGGTTGAATGAGCAGTTCTTC.

This clone is labeled as large (0.1 to 1%). The V gene is TRBV27, the J gene TRBJ2-7; 8 bases are shared with TRBD2. The CDR3 spans 15 residues. Germline CDR1 MNHEY, CDR2 SMNVEV (reference sequence). Trimming removed 5 bases from V and 1 base from J; junction bases left unmatched: 7. The CDR3 sequence is CASSITSGFSYEQYF. CDR3 DNA sequence: TGTGCCAGCAGTATAACTAGCGGCTTTTCCTACGAGCAGTACTTC.

This chain connects TRBV18 to TRBJ2-7, with 8 bases that match TRBD1. The V segment lost 4 bases and the J segment 3 bases; nucleotides outside the gene matches: 2. There are 13 residues in the CDR3. Germline V gives CDR1 KGHSH, CDR2 LQKENI. CDR3 in amino acids: CASSRTGLYEQYF. CDR3 bases: TGTGCCAGCTCACGGACAGGGCTCTACGAGCAGTACTTC.

The rearrangement uses TRBV11-2 and TRBJ2-1, with 10 nucleotides matching TRBD1. V was pared by 5 bases and J by 5 bases, with 3 bases of the junction left unmatched. Germline V gives CDR1 SGHAT, CDR2 FQNNGV. The CDR3 has 14 amino acids. The CDR3 DNA follows: TGTGCCAGCAGCCCCGGGACAGGGGACAATGAGCAGTTCTTC. Translating it yields CASSPGTGDNEQFF.

The genes are TRBV23-1 and TRBJ2-7; the match to TRBD1 covers 7 bases. TRBV23-1 is annotated as an ORF whose role is uncertain. Trimming removed 0 bases from V and 4 bases from J; junction bases left unmatched: 6. The CDR3 length is 15 residues. CDR3 nucleotide sequence: TGCGCCAGCAGTCAATCCGGGACAGAGAGTTACGAGCAGTACTTC. Amino acids: CASSQSGTESYEQYF.

The rearrangement uses TRBV10-2 and TRBJ2-3, with 12 bases identical to TRBD2. The germline CDR1 and CDR2 sequences are WSHSY and SAAADI. This CDR3 comprises 15 residues. After removal of 6 bases from V and 0 bases from J, the junction contained 1 base not matched to a gene. The CDR3 bases are TGCGCCAGCAGGCTAGCGGGGGGGAGCACAGATACGCAGTATTTT. The encoded protein is CASRLAGGSTDTQYF.

This rearrangement joins TRBV6-5 to TRBJ1-6; 7 nucleotides line up with TRBD1. Germline V CDR1 and CDR2: MNHEY, SVGAGI. CDR3 length: 13 amino acids. J was trimmed by 10 bases and V by 6 bases; bases with no gene match: 6. CDR3 in DNA: TGTGCCAGCAGCCCAGGGGGTTGGTCACCCCTCCACTTT. It codes for CASSPGGWSPLHF.

The V call is TRBV4-1, the J call TRBJ1-5; D is perhaps TRBD1 (6 bases). Germline V lookup: CDR1 MGHRA, CDR2 YSYEKL. Trimming removed 0 bases at V and 3 bases at J, with 12 bases between. The CDR3 is 16 residues long. DNA of the CDR3: TGCGCCAGCAGCCAAGAAGGGCAGGGGAACAATCAGCCCCAGCATTTT. This translates into CASSQEGQGNNQPQHF.

The rearrangement joins TRBV20-1 to TRBJ2-5, with D hard to call. Trimming took off 3 bases at V and 2 bases at J, with 4 bases between the two ends. Germline V lookup: CDR1 DFQATT, CDR2 SNEGSKA (reference sequence). The CDR3 spans 11 residues. The CDR3 loop reads CSASAQETQYF. The CDR3 nucleotides are TGCAGTGCTAGTGCACAAGAGACCCAGTACTTC.

J is TRBJ1-5 and V is TRBV6-6; 9 bases match TRBD1. The length of the CDR3 is 14 residues. Germline V lookup: CDR1 MNHNY, CDR2 SVGAGI (reference sequence). V dropped 5 bases and J dropped 5; count of bases not matched to a gene: 4. This CDR3 reads CASSTGQGYQPQHF. DNA for the CDR3: TGTGCCAGCAGTACCGGACAGGGGTATCAGCCCCAGCATTTT.

The chain has TRBV7-9 and TRBJ2-5; D uncertain. In germline, CDR1 is SEHNR, CDR2 FQNEAQ (reference sequence). The CDR3 extends over 14 amino acids. V was shortened by 4 bases and J by 1 base, with 10 bases between the two germline ends. Written as DNA, the CDR3 is TGTGCCAGCAGCTCCCGGGTCACCCAAGAGACCCAGTACTTC. Translating it yields CASSSRVTQETQYF.